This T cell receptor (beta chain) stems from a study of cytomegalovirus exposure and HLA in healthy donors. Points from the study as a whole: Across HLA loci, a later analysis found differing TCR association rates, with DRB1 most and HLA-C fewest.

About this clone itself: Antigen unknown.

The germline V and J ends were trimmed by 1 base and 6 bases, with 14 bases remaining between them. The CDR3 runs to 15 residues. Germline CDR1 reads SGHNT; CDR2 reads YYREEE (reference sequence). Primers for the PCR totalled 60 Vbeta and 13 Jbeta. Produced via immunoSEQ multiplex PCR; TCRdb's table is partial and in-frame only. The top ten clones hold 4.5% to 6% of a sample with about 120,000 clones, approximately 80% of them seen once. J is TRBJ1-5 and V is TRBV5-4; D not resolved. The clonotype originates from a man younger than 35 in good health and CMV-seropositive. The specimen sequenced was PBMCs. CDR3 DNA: TGTGCCAGCAGCTTGAACGGGGTGGGAGGTCAGCCCCAGCATTTT. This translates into CASSLNGVGGQPQHF.